This entry lists 31 T cell receptor beta chains sequenced from one sample in a study of blood T cell repertoires in COVID-19. Only in-frame clones appear in the TCRdb table, and some are missing; sequencing was by immunoSEQ multiplex PCR. The table has some 140,000 clones, roughly 83% seen once. The sample taken for sequencing was peripheral blood. The source is an elderly woman with acute or convalescent COVID-19.

The rearrangement joins TRBV29-1 to TRBJ1-5, with TRBD1 matching 7 bases. Germline CDR1 SQVTM, CDR2 ANQGSEA. The CDR3 has 13 residues. Unmatched junction bases numbered 3, after V lost 4 bases and J lost 3 bases. CDR3 nucleotide sequence: TGCAGCGTTGGGACAGGCCTCAATCAGCCCCAGCATTTT. Amino acid sequence: CSVGTGLNQPQHF.

The table lists this clone with many counts. The J gene is TRBJ1-4, the V gene TRBV4-1; D perhaps matches TRBD1 (5 bases). The V gene's germline CDR1 is MGHRA and CDR2 YSYEKL. This CDR3 comprises 16 residues. Deletions cut 4 bases from V and 5 bases from J, with 17 bases between. The CDR3 DNA sequence: TGCGCCAGCAGCCGGTTCCAGGGCGATGAGAATGAAAAACTGTTTTTT. Encoded protein: CASSRFQGDENEKLFF.

The chain is built from TRBV24-1 and TRBJ2-1, with TRBD2 as a possible D gene (5 bases). Germline loops: CDR1 KGHDR, CDR2 SFDVKD. Trimming shortened V by 5 bases and J by 8 bases, and 12 bases separated the two germline ends. The CDR3 consists of 13 residues. CDR3 coding DNA: TGTGCCACCAGTGGGTCGGGAAGGGATGAGCAGTTCTTC. As protein: CATSGSGRDEQFF.

V is TRBV2 and J is TRBJ2-3, with D perhaps matching TRBD1 (6 bases). The V end was cut by 8 bases, the J end by 2 bases, with 17 bases between. The CDR3 covers 15 residues. Germline CDR1 is SNHLY and CDR2 is FYNNEI. CDR3 residues: CASGPDRSATDTQYF. In DNA form, the CDR3 reads TGTGCCAGCGGTCCGGACAGAAGTGCCACAGATACGCAGTATTTT.

The rearrangement joins TRBV6-6 to TRBJ1-1; weak D call: TRBD1 (5 bases). Trimming removed 2 bases from V and 8 bases from J, with 9 bases in between. Germline assignment: CDR1 MNHNY and CDR2 SVGAGI (reference sequence). CDR3 size: 12 residues. The CDR3 is CASSYARAEAFF. DNA of the CDR3: TGTGCCAGCAGTTACGCCAGGGCGGAAGCTTTCTTT.

This clone was found once. Other DNA sequences in this sample translate to the same CDR3. The chain couples TRBV19 to TRBJ2-7, with 12 nucleotides matching TRBD2. CDR1 LNHDA and CDR2 SQIVND come from the germline V gene (reference sequence). The CDR3 runs 15 residues. J lost 2 bases, V lost 5 bases, and 4 bases had no gene match. CDR3 bases: TGTGCCAGTAGTCCCCGGACTAGCGGGGCCTACGAGCAGTACTTC. Translated: CASSPRTSGAYEQYF. Full variable domain (remainder filled in from reference TRBV19 and TRBJ2-7): DGGITQSPKYLFRKEGQNVTLSCEQNLNHDAMYWYRQDPGQGLRLIYYSQIVNDFQKGDIAEGYSVSREKKESFPLTVTSAQKNPTAFYLCASSPRTSGAYEQYFGPGTRLTVT.

The chain employs TRBV19 and TRBJ2-2; 14 nucleotides align to TRBD2. The CDR3 is made up of 19 amino acids. Germline CDR1 LNHDA, CDR2 SQIVND (reference sequence). The junction had 18 bases not matched to a gene; V was cut back by 7 bases and J by 8 bases. The CDR3 DNA sequence: TGTGCCAGTATGGGGCCGGGACTAGCGGGAGTGGGGGTACCGGGGGAGCTGTTTTTT. The encoded protein is CASMGPGLAGVGVPGELFF.

This clone appeared a few times. As DNA, the CDR3 is TGCAGCGTTGAAAAGAGCGGGGGGGCGACATCCGAGCAGTTCTTC. Amino acids: CSVEKSGGATSEQFF. The chain recombines TRBV29-1 with TRBJ2-1, with 10 bases matching TRBD2. J gave up 10 bases and V 2 bases, and 11 bases lay outside the gene matches. Germline lookup yields CDR1 SQVTM and CDR2 ANQGSEA. The CDR3 covers 15 residues.

This clone showed up just a few times. The genes are TRBV15 and TRBJ2-7; the match to TRBD2 covers 8 bases. Germline CDR1 is LNHNV and CDR2 is YYDKDF (reference sequence). Trimming at V came to 0 bases and at J to 6 bases, leaving 7 bases not matched to a gene. The CDR3 consists of 15 residues. The CDR3 DNA reads TGTGCCACCAGCAGAGATCAAAGGGCGGGGGGCGAGCAGTACTTC. Protein product: CATSRDQRAGGEQYF. The full variable domain, its missing parts supplied by reference TRBV15 and TRBJ2-7, is DAMVIQNPRYQVTQFGKPVTLSCSQTLNHNVMYWYQQKSSQAPKLLFHYYDKDFNNEADTPDNFQSRRPNTSFCFLDIRSPGLGDTAMYLCATSRDQRAGGEQYFGPGTRLTVT.

The rearrangement joins TRBV6-4 to TRBJ2-3; 12 bases are shared with TRBD1. The CDR3 loop spans 17 amino acids. Losses at the gene ends were 0 bases for V and 6 bases for J; bases not matched to a gene: 7. The V gene's germline CDR1 is MRHNA and CDR2 SNTAGT. The CDR3 DNA reads as TGTGCCAGCAGTGACTCCCCGCCGGGACAGGGGGCTGATACGCAGTATTTT. It translates to CASSDSPPGQGADTQYF.

V and J are TRBV5-1 and TRBJ1-1; D may be TRBD1 (5 bases). The CDR3 is 14 amino acids. The V gene's germline CDR1 is SGHRS and CDR2 YFSETQ. Between the trimmed V and J ends, which lost 1 base and 1 base, there was a span of 8 bases. The CDR3 protein is CASSLWGQNTEAFF. The CDR3 DNA sequence: TGCGCCAGCAGCTTGTGGGGCCAGAACACTGAAGCTTTCTTT.

This clone was picked up many times. The chain has TRBV11-2 and TRBJ2-7; 12 positions agree with TRBD2. Germline V gives CDR1 SGHAT, CDR2 FQNNGV. The CDR3 consists of 17 residues. The junction had 9 bases not matched to a gene; V was cut back by 5 bases and J by 1 base. CDR3 loop: CASSPTSGSPASYEQYF. CDR3 in DNA: TGTGCCAGCAGCCCGACTAGCGGGAGTCCGGCGTCCTACGAGCAGTACTTC.

The chain joins TRBV19 to TRBJ2-3; maybe TRBD2 (6 bases). V dropped 3 bases and J dropped 0 bases, with 7 bases sitting between them. Germline CDR1 and CDR2: LNHDA and SQIVND (reference sequence). CDR3 length: 14 amino acids. The CDR3 DNA reads TGTGCCAGTAGTATCGGGACTAGCACAGATACGCAGTATTTT. Encoded protein: CASSIGTSTDTQYF.

The gene calls are TRBV5-8 and TRBJ2-1, with 10 bases fitting TRBD2. V dropped 4 bases and J dropped 9; count of bases not matched to a gene: 13. CDR3 length: 16 amino acids. CDR1 SGHTS and CDR2 YDEGEE come from the germline V gene. For the CDR3, the DNA is TGTGCCAGCAGCCGGGCAACGCGTAGCGGGAGGCCTGAGCAGTTCTTC. This codes for CASSRATRSGRPEQFF.

V gene TRBV7-9 combines with J gene TRBJ2-1; D may be TRBD1 (6 bases). Germline V CDR1 and CDR2: SEHNR, FQNEAQ (reference sequence). Trimming shortened V by 1 base and J by 10 bases, and 11 bases separated the two germline ends. The CDR3 loop spans 13 amino acids. The CDR3 region is CASSLGTAREQFF. The CDR3 nucleotides are TGTGCCAGCAGCTTAGGGACAGCACGGGAGCAGTTCTTC.

The chain couples TRBV24-1 to TRBJ1-3; TRBD1 aligns across 8 bases. From germline, CDR1 is KGHDR and CDR2 SFDVKD. The CDR3 runs 16 residues. Germline trimming cut 4 bases from V and 2 bases from J; bases unmatched to any gene: 6. Written as DNA, the CDR3 is TGTGCCACCAGTGAGGGGGGACAGGAGACTGGAAACACCATATATTTT. This sequence encodes CATSEGGQETGNTIYF.

This chain links TRBV5-4 with TRBJ2-5, with 9 nucleotides matching TRBD1. CDR1 and CDR2 from the germline V gene are SGHNT and YYREEE (reference sequence). The CDR3 is 15 amino acids. J was trimmed by 0 bases and V by 4 bases; bases with no gene match: 4. This CDR3 reads CASSPGTGNQETQYF. As DNA, the CDR3 is TGTGCCAGCAGCCCAGGGACAGGGAACCAAGAGACCCAGTACTTC.

The chain is built from TRBV19 and TRBJ1-5; D call uncertain. Trimming removed 5 bases at V and 10 bases at J, with 12 bases between. CDR1 is LNHDA, CDR2 SQIVND, per germline (reference sequence). This CDR3 comprises 12 residues. The CDR3, as DNA: TGTGCCAGTAGTTTTCCCGGGTTCCCCCAGCATTTT. This translates into CASSFPGFPQHF. Full variable domain (remainder filled in from reference TRBV19 and TRBJ1-5): DGGITQSPKYLFRKEGQNVTLSCEQNLNHDAMYWYRQDPGQGLRLIYYSQIVNDFQKGDIAEGYSVSREKKESFPLTVTSAQKNPTAFYLCASSFPGFPQHFGDGTRLSIL.

J is TRBJ1-5 and V is TRBV28; D is undetermined. The CDR3 consists of 15 residues. Germline CDR1 reads MDHEN; CDR2 reads SYDVKM. V gave up 8 bases and J gave up 0 bases, with 14 bases separating them. The chain's CDR3 is CASGPPGSSNQPQHF. CDR3 DNA sequence: TGTGCCAGCGGGCCCCCTGGCAGTAGCAATCAGCCCCAGCATTTT.

The gene calls are TRBV6-5 and TRBJ1-1; D unclear. The CDR3 is made up of 11 amino acids. V shed 6 bases and J shed 3 bases, with 5 bases lying between them. The V gene's germline CDR1 is MNHEY and CDR2 SVGAGI. The chain's CDR3 is CASRADTEAFF. Written as DNA, the CDR3 is TGTGCCAGCAGGGCGGACACTGAAGCTTTCTTT.

This rearrangement joins TRBV20-1 to TRBJ2-5; TRBD2 aligns across 9 bases. CDR3 size: 13 residues. V lost 3 bases to trimming and J lost 5 bases; unmatched junction nucleotides: 4. Germline V gene sequence: CDR1 DFQATT, CDR2 SNEGSKA (reference sequence). CDR3 sequence (DNA): TGCAGTGCTAGTCTAGCGGGGTCTGAGACCCAGTACTTC. Its translation: CSASLAGSETQYF.

The rearrangement joins TRBV5-5 to TRBJ2-7, with 7 bases matching TRBD1. Looked up from germline, CDR1 is SGHKS and CDR2 is YYEKEE (reference sequence). CDR3 size: 14 residues. The J segment lost 3 bases and the V segment lost 5 bases, leaving 8 bases of the junction unmatched. The CDR3 loop is CASRAGQALYEQYF. The CDR3 region has the DNA TGTGCCAGCAGGGCAGGACAGGCCCTCTACGAGCAGTACTTC.

The chain is built from TRBV5-6 and TRBJ2-7, with D possibly matching TRBD1 (6 bases). V was shortened by 3 bases and J by 6 bases, with 22 bases between the two germline ends. From germline, CDR1 is SGHDT and CDR2 YYEEEE. The CDR3 extends over 16 amino acids. CDR3 DNA sequence: TGTGCCAGCAGCTCAAACAGGGACCGAGTAAGGGCCGAGCAGTACTTC. This sequence encodes CASSSNRDRVRAEQYF.

The rearrangement uses TRBV7-2 and TRBJ2-1, with D possibly being TRBD2 (6 bases). CDR1 is SGHTA, CDR2 FQGNSA, per germline. Trimming cost V 2 bases and J 4 bases, with 12 bases left between them. This CDR3 has 15 amino acids. The CDR3 loop is CASSLNRGTYNEQFF. For the CDR3, the DNA is TGTGCCAGCAGCTTAAACCGCGGGACTTACAATGAGCAGTTCTTC.

The rearrangement joins TRBV3-1 (or the pseudogene TRBV3-2) to TRBJ2-1, with 12 positions matching TRBD2. The junction had 13 bases not matched to a gene; V was cut back by 4 bases and J by 9 bases. The CDR3 extends over 17 amino acids. Per the germline V gene, CDR1 is LGHDT and CDR2 is YNNKEL (reference sequence). The CDR3 loop is CASSPVLGLAGLGEQFF. CDR3 DNA sequence: TGTGCCAGCAGCCCAGTTTTAGGACTAGCGGGATTGGGTGAGCAGTTCTTC.

This chain uses TRBV7-9 with TRBJ2-2, with 7 bases fitting TRBD1. There are 16 residues in the CDR3. V lost 5 bases, J lost 6 bases, and 12 bases stayed unmatched. The germline V gene has CDR1 SEHNR and CDR2 FQNEAQ (reference sequence). In DNA, the CDR3 is TGTGCCAGCAGCATAAGGGACAGAGGCCCTCCCGGGGAGCTGTTTTTT. It translates to CASSIRDRGPPGELFF.

CDR3 sequence (DNA): TGCGCCAGCAGCGCGGACAGCCCGCATGAAGCTTTCTTT. It specifies CASSADSPHEAFF. This sequence joins TRBV5-1 and TRBJ1-1; D is perhaps TRBD1 (6 bases). The CDR3 is 13 residues long. V was shortened by 4 bases and J by 7 bases, with 14 bases between the two germline ends. In germline, CDR1 is SGHRS, CDR2 YFSETQ.

The chain uses TRBV29-1 and TRBJ2-3; TRBD2 aligns across 7 bases. V shed 6 bases, J shed 1 base, and the junction held 7 bases outside the gene matches. CDR1 and CDR2 (germline): SQVTM, ANQGSEA. The CDR3 runs 14 residues. In nucleotides, the CDR3 is TGCAGCGTGGGGATGGGAGGGGGCACAGATACGCAGTATTTT. Protein: CSVGMGGGTDTQYF.

The CDR3 loop is CASSAETALRGYTF. Here the CDR3 DNA reads TGTGCCAGTTCCGCCGAGACAGCCCTGAGGGGCTACACCTTC. V is TRBV19 and J is TRBJ1-2; D is possibly TRBD1 (5 bases). V was clipped by 8 bases and J by 8 bases, with 21 bases between them. The germline V gene encodes CDR1 LNHDA and CDR2 SQIVND (reference sequence). CDR3 length equals 14 residues.

This chain uses TRBV7-2 with TRBJ2-7; a weak D match, TRBD1 (5 bases). Deletions cut 0 bases from V and 9 bases from J, with 12 bases between. Per germline, CDR1 SGHTA and CDR2 FQGNSA. CDR3 size: 13 residues. The CDR3 region is CASSLAVGAGQYF. Here the CDR3 DNA reads TGTGCCAGCAGCTTAGCTGTAGGGGCTGGGCAGTACTTC.

The rearrangement uses TRBV23-1 and TRBJ1-5; 9 bases map to TRBD1. TRBV23-1 is designated an ORF whose function remains uncertain. V lost 1 base to trimming and J lost 1 base; unmatched junction nucleotides: 17. The CDR3 totals 21 residues. Here the CDR3 reads CASSQLKLTDRGPGSNQPQHF. CDR3 in DNA: TGCGCCAGCAGTCAATTAAAATTGACGGACAGGGGCCCGGGAAGCAATCAGCCCCAGCATTTT.